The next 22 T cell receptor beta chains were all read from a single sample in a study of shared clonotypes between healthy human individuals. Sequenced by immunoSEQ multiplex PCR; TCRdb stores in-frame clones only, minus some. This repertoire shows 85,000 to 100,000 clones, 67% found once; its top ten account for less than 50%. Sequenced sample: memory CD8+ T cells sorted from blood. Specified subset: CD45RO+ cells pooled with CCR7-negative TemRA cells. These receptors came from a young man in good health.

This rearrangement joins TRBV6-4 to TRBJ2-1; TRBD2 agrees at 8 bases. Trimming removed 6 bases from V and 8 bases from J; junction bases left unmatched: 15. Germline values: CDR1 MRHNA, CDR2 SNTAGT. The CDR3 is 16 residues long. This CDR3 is CASSKNPGGPTHEQFF. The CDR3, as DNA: TGTGCCAGCAGCAAAAATCCGGGAGGGCCGACGCATGAGCAGTTCTTC.

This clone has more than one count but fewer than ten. CDR3 coding DNA: TGTGCCAGCAGCGCCAGGGGGTCTCGGGGACTAGCGGGAAGCAATGAGCAGTTCTTC. As protein: CASSARGSRGLAGSNEQFF. V and J are TRBV9 and TRBJ2-1; 13 bases fit TRBD2. This CDR3 region has 19 residues. Germline V gives CDR1 SGDLS, CDR2 YYNGEE. V lost 3 bases, J lost 6 bases, and 15 bases stayed unmatched.

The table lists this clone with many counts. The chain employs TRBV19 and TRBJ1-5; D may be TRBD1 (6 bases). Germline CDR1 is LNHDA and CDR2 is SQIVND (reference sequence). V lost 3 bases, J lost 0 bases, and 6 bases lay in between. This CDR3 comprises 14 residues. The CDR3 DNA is TGTGCCAGTAGTATGGGACATAGCAATCAGCCCCAGCATTTT. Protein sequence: CASSMGHSNQPQHF.

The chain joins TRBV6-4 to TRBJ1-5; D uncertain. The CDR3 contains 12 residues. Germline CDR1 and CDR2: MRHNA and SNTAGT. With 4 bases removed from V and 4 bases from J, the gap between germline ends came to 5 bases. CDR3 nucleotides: TGTGCCAGCAGTGGGCGTAATCAGCCCCAGCATTTT. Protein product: CASSGRNQPQHF.

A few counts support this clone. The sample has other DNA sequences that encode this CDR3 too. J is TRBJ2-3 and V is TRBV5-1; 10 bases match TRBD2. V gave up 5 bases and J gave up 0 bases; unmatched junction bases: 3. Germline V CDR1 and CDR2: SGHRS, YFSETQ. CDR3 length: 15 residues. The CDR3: CASRETSGSTDTQYF. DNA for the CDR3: TGCGCCAGCAGAGAGACTAGCGGGAGCACAGATACGCAGTATTTT. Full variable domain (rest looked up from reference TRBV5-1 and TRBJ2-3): KAGVTQTPRYLIKTRGQQVTLSCSPISGHRSVSWYQQTPGQGLQFLFEYFSETQRNKGNFPGRFSGRQFSNSRSEMNVSTLELGDSALYLCASRETSGSTDTQYFGPGTRLTVL.

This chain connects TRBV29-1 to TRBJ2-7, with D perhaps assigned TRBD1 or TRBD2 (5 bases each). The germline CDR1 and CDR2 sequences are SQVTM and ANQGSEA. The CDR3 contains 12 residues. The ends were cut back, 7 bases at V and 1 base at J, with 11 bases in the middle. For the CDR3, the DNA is TGCAGCGACCCGGGACCTTCCTACGAGCAGTACTTC. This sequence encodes CSDPGPSYEQYF.

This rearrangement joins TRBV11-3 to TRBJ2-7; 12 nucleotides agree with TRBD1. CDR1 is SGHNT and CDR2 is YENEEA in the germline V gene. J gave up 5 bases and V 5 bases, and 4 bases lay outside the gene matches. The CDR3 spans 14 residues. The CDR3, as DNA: TGTGCCAGCAGCAAAGGGACAGGGGGCGACGAGCAGTACTTC. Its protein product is CASSKGTGGDEQYF.

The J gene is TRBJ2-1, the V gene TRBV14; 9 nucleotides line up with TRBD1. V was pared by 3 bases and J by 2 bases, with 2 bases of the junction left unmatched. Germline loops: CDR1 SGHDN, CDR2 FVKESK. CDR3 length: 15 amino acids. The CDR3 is CASSHTGGPYNEQFF. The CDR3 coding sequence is TGTGCCAGCAGCCACACAGGGGGCCCCTACAATGAGCAGTTCTTC.

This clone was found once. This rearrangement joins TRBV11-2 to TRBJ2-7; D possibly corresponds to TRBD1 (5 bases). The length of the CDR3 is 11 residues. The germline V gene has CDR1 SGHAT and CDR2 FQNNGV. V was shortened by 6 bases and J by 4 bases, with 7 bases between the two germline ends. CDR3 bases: TGTGCCAGCAGTTCAGGGTACGAGCAGTACTTC. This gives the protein CASSSGYEQYF. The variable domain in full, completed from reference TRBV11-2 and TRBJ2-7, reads EAGVAQSPRYKIIEKRQSVAFWCNPISGHATLYWYQQILGQGPKLLIQFQNNGVVDDSQLPKDRFSAERLKGVDSTLKIQPAKLEDSAVYLCASSSGYEQYFGPGTRLTVT.

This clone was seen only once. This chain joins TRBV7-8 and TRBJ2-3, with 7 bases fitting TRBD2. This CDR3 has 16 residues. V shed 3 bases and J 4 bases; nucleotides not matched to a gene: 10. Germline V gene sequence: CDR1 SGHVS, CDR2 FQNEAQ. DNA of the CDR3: TGTGCCAGCAGCTTCCAGTTTGGCGGGAGTTCAGATACGCAGTATTTT. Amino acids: CASSFQFGGSSDTQYF.

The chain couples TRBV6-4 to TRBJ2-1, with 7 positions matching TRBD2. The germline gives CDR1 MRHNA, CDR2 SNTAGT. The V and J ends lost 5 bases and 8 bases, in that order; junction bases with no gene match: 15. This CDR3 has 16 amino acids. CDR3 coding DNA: TGTGCCAGCAGTCCCCGGGGCGGGGGAATGGGGGATGAGCAGTTCTTC. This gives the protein CASSPRGGGMGDEQFF.

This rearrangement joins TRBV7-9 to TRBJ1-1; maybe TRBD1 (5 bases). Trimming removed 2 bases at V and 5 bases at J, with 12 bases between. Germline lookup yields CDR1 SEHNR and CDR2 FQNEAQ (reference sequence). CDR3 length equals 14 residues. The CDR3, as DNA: TGTGCCAGCAGCTTACTAGGGGATTGGACTGAAGCTTTCTTT. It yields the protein CASSLLGDWTEAFF.

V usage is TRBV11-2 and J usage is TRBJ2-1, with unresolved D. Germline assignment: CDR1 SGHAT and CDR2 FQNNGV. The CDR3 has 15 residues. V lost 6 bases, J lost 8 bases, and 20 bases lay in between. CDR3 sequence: CASSPRWARTDEQFF. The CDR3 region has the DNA TGTGCCAGCAGTCCGCGTTGGGCGCGTACGGATGAGCAGTTCTTC.

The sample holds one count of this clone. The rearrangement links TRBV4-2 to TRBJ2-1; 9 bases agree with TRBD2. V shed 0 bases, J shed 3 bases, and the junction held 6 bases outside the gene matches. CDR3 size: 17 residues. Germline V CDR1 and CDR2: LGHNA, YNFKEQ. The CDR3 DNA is TGTGCCAGCAGCCAAGACTGGCGAGCGGGAGGCTACAATGAGCAGTTCTTC. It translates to CASSQDWRAGGYNEQFF.

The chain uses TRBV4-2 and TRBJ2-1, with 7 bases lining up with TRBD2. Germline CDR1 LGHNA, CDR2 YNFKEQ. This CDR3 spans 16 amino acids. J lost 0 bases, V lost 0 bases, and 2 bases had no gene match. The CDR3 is CASSQEGGSSYNEQFF. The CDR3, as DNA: TGTGCCAGCAGCCAAGAGGGCGGGAGCTCCTACAATGAGCAGTTCTTC.

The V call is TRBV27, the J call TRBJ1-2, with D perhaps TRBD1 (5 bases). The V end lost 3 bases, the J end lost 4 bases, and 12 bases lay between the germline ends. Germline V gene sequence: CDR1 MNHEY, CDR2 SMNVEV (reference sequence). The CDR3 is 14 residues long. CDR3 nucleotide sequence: TGTGCCAGCAGTTTCCTCCAGGGAGGCTATGGCTACACCTTC. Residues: CASSFLQGGYGYTF.

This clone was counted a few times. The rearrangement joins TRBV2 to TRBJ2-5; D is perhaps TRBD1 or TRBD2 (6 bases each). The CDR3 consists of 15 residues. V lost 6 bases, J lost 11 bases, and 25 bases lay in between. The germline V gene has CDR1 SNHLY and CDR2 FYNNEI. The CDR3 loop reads CASSGGQIAPGEQYF. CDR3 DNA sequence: TGTGCCAGCAGCGGAGGACAGATAGCCCCGGGGGAGCAGTACTTC. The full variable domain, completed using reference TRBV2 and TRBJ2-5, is EPEVTQTPSHQVTQMGQEVILRCVPISNHLYFYWYRQILGQKVEFLVSFYNNEISEKSEIFDDQFSVERPDGSNFTLKIRSTKLEDSAMYFCASSGGQIAPGEQYFGPGTRLLVL.

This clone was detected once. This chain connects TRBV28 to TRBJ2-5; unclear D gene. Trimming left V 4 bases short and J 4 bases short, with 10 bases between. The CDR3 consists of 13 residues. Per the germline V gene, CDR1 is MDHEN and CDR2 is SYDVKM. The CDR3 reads CASSYGVGETQYF. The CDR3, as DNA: TGTGCCAGCAGTTACGGAGTAGGAGAGACCCAGTACTTC.

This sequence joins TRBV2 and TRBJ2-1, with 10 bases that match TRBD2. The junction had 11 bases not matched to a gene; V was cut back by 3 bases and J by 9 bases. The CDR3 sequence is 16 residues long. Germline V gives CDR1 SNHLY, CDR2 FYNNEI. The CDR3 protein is CASSEALSGRWGEQFF. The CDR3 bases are TGTGCCAGCAGTGAGGCTCTTAGCGGGAGGTGGGGTGAGCAGTTCTTC.

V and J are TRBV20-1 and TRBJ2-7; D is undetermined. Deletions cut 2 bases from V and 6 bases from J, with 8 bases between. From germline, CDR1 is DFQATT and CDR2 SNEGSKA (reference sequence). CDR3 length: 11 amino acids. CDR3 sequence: CSARSRVEQYF. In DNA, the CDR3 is TGCAGTGCTAGATCCCGGGTCGAGCAGTACTTC.

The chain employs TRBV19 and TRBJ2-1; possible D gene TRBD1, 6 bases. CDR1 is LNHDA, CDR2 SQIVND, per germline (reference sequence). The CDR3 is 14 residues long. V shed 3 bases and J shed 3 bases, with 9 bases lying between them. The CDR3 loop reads CASSIWGLYNEQFF. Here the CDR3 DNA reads TGTGCCAGTAGTATTTGGGGGCTCTACAATGAGCAGTTCTTC.

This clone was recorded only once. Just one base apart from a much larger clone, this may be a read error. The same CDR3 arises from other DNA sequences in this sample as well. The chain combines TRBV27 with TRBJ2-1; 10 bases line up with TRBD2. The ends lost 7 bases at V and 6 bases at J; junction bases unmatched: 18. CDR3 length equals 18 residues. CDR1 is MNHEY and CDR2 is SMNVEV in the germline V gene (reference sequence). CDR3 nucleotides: TGTGCCAGCACCAGGGTGAGGGAGGCTAGCGGGAGCCTCAATGAGCAGTTCTTC. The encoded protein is CASTRVREASGSLNEQFF.